This paragraph reports one T cell receptor (beta chain). Antigen: not known. The data are from a study of T-cell memory formation after mild COVID-19. Whole-study findings and limits: Second-wave clones reaching peak frequency on day 37 lacked confirmed SARS-CoV-2 specificity. Later expanders leaned CD4+, whereas day 15 to 85 contracting clones were balanced CD4/CD8.

Trimming took 2 bases from V and 4 from J; bases not matched to a gene: 9. Germline values: CDR1 GTSNPN, CDR2 SVGIG (reference sequence). The CDR3 consists of 16 residues. Researchers used 5'RACE with constant-segment primers to make TCR alpha and TCR beta cDNA libraries that carry sample barcodes and UMIs. TCRdb reanalysed the 5' RACE reads using MiXCR and keeps one entry per CDR3 protein. Here the sample spans 410,000 or so distinct CDR3 sequences, roughly a quarter being singletons. This rearrangement joins TRBV30 to TRBJ2-1, with TRBD1 matching 9 bases. The TCR was taken from an adult woman who had mild COVID-19 (a few samples of this study predate the infection). Cell type and time point are not known. The sample was PBMCs or a T cell subset sorted from them (not recorded which). The CDR3 sequence: CAWSQVTGGRYNEQFF. The CDR3, as DNA: TGTGCCTGGAGTCAAGTCACAGGGGGCAGGTACAATGAGCAGTTCTTC.